What follows are 28 T cell receptor beta chains derived from one specimen sequenced in a study of T cells in Graves' hyperthyroidism and ophthalmopathy. TCR beta CDR3 region amplification was performed from RNA transcripts. TCR CDR3 regions were first amplified by RT-PCR with HTBI primers. TCRdb analysed the multiplex PCR reads with MiXCR anew, one entry per CDR3 protein. The sample includes 250,000 to 300,000 distinct CDR3 sequences, approximately 16% seen only once; the top ten take under 35%. Sequencing input: blood. The receptors come from a woman in her 50s with Graves' hyperthyroidism that later progressed to Graves' ophthalmopathy.

This clonotype was counted at least ten times. The chain employs TRBV7-3 and TRBJ1-1; D uncertain. This CDR3 contains 13 residues. Per germline, CDR1 SGHTA and CDR2 FQGTGA. The V gene lost 8 bases and the J gene lost 1 base, with 11 bases spanning the gap. The CDR3 DNA is TGTGCCAGCGGTCGGGGTACGAACACTGAAGCTTTCTTT. It yields the protein CASGRGTNTEAFF.

Many counts were recorded for this clonotype. The chain is built from TRBV10-3 and TRBJ2-1; TRBD2 might be the D (5 bases). The germline V gene has CDR1 ENHRY and CDR2 SYGVKD. Trimming removed 8 bases from V and 1 base from J, with 21 bases in between. CDR3 length: 17 amino acids. DNA of the CDR3: TGTGCCATCCACGATATGGGCCACCCGGGGTCCTACAATGAGCAGTTCTTC. This gives the protein CAIHDMGHPGSYNEQFF.

This clonotype was seen many times. The CDR3 bases are TGTGCCTGGAGTTCTAGTCCTTATGGCTACACCTTC. Amino acids: CAWSSSPYGYTF. The rearrangement uses TRBV30 and TRBJ1-2; no firm D call. Trimming pared 2 bases from V and 5 bases from J, leaving 9 bases between. This CDR3 has 12 amino acids. Looked up from germline, CDR1 is GTSNPN and CDR2 is SVGIG (reference sequence).

This clonotype occurred many times. J is TRBJ2-1 and V is TRBV11-2; D gene unclear. CDR3 length: 13 residues. Per the germline V gene, CDR1 is SGHAT and CDR2 is FQNNGV. V lost 2 bases, J lost 4 bases, and 6 bases lay in between. The DNA of the CDR3 is TGTGCCAGCAGCTTACTTCTTTACAATGAGCAGTTCTTC. Its translation is CASSLLLYNEQFF.

This clonotype was recorded at least ten times. The chain employs TRBV5-1 and TRBJ1-1; no clear D gene. Germline loops: CDR1 SGHRS, CDR2 YFSETQ. With 0 bases removed from V and 5 bases from J, the gap between germline ends came to 8 bases. This CDR3 spans 13 amino acids. In DNA, the CDR3 is TGCGCCAGCAGCTTGGCCAGGTTTACTGAAGCTTTCTTT. Protein: CASSLARFTEAFF.

The rearrangement uses TRBV29-1 and TRBJ2-5; tentative D call: TRBD2 (6 bases). CDR3 length: 14 amino acids. The ends were cut back, 7 bases at V and 1 base at J, with 16 bases in the middle. CDR1 and CDR2 from the germline V gene are SQVTM and ANQGSEA. CDR3 in amino acids: CSAPPAGPQETQYF. DNA for the CDR3: TGCAGCGCCCCCCCAGCGGGTCCCCAAGAGACCCAGTACTTC.

This chain links TRBV9 with TRBJ2-4, with 8 bases lining up with TRBD2. The germline CDR1 and CDR2 sequences are SGDLS and YYNGEE. Trimming cost V 0 bases and J 2 bases; bases outside gene matches: 7. CDR3 length: 17 amino acids. This CDR3 reads CASSVGGLGVSKNIQYF. CDR3 sequence (DNA): TGTGCCAGCAGCGTAGGGGGACTAGGGGTCTCCAAAAACATTCAGTACTTC.

V usage is TRBV20-1 and J usage is TRBJ2-7, with 12 bases matching TRBD2. Losses at the gene ends were 0 bases for V and 7 bases for J; bases not matched to a gene: 7. The germline gives CDR1 DFQATT, CDR2 SNEGSKA (reference sequence). The CDR3 totals 15 residues. This chain's CDR3 is CSARDVRLAGEEQYF. The CDR3 DNA follows: TGCAGTGCTAGAGATGTCAGACTAGCGGGAGAGGAGCAGTACTTC.

This clonotype came up many times. The CDR3 bases are TGTGCCAGCATCCCAGGGGGACAGGGGAGCTACGAGCAGTACTTC. This translates into CASIPGGQGSYEQYF. This chain joins TRBV28 and TRBJ2-7; 10 nucleotides agree with TRBD1. Looked up from germline, CDR1 is MDHEN and CDR2 is SYDVKM. Losses at the gene ends were 7 bases for V and 3 bases for J; bases not matched to a gene: 9. The CDR3 sequence is 15 residues long.

This clonotype was detected many times. V usage is TRBV7-3 and J usage is TRBJ2-7; D unresolved. V gave up 0 bases and J gave up 5 bases, with 8 bases separating them. This CDR3 comprises 13 residues. CDR1 SGHTA and CDR2 FQGTGA come from the germline V gene. CDR3 loop: CASSLTRSDEQYF. CDR3 in DNA: TGTGCCAGCAGCTTAACCAGGTCCGACGAGCAGTACTTC.

This clonotype was found many times. The gene calls are TRBV7-2 and TRBJ2-1; D is ambiguous. This CDR3 is built from 17 residues. Germline values: CDR1 SGHTA, CDR2 FQGNSA. V gave up 1 base and J gave up 0 bases, with 13 bases separating them. The DNA of the CDR3 is TGTGCCAGCAGCTTAGAGGCGGTTCGACCCTCCTACAATGAGCAGTTCTTC. Its translation is CASSLEAVRPSYNEQFF. Drawing the rest from reference TRBV7-2 and TRBJ2-1, the complete variable domain is GAGVSQSPSNKVTEKGKDVELRCDPISGHTALYWYRQSLGQGLEFLIYFQGNSAPDKSGLPSDRFSAERTGGSVSTLTIQRTQQEDSAVYLCASSLEAVRPSYNEQFFGPGTRLTVL.

The table lists this clonotype with many counts. V usage is TRBV3-1 and J usage is TRBJ1-3; D remains unclear. The V gene's germline CDR1 is LGHDT and CDR2 YNNKEL (reference sequence). V lost 6 bases and J lost 0, with 18 bases in between. There are 17 residues in the CDR3. The CDR3 loop reads CASRKRRKERSGNTIYF. The CDR3 region has the DNA TGTGCCAGCAGGAAGAGGAGAAAAGAGCGCTCTGGAAACACCATATATTTT. Based on the CDR3 plus reference TRBV3-1 and TRBJ1-3, the full variable domain is DTAVSQTPKYLVTQMGNDKSIKCEQNLGHDTMYWYKQDSKKFLKIMFSYNNKELIINETVPNRFSPKSPDKAHLNLHINSLELGDSAVYFCASRKRRKERSGNTIYFGEGSWLTVV.

This clonotype was observed at least ten times. The chain recombines TRBV6-1 with TRBJ2-7; the match to TRBD1 covers 10 bases. CDR3 size: 14 residues. V lost 7 bases, J lost 4 bases, and 7 bases stayed unmatched. Germline loops: CDR1 MNHNS, CDR2 SASEGT. CDR3 sequence: CASTVGTGAYEQYF. DNA for the CDR3: TGTGCCAGCACGGTGGGGACAGGGGCTTACGAGCAGTACTTC.

This clonotype was counted ten times or more. The V gene is TRBV12-3 or TRBV12-4, the J gene TRBJ1-6; maybe TRBD1 (6 bases). The CDR3 loop spans 14 amino acids. Deletions cut 1 base from V and 8 bases from J, with 9 bases between. Here the CDR3 DNA reads TGTGCCAGCAGTTTAGTAAGGGGGGATTCACCCCTCCACTTT. Residues: CASSLVRGDSPLHF.

This clonotype was counted at least ten times. The genes are TRBV6-1 and TRBJ2-7; the match to TRBD2 covers 7 bases. The ends lost 5 bases at V and 2 bases at J; junction bases unmatched: 3. Per the germline V gene, CDR1 is MNHNS and CDR2 is SASEGT. The CDR3 length is 13 residues. This CDR3 is CASSPREAYEQYF. In nucleotides, the CDR3 is TGTGCCAGCAGTCCTCGGGAGGCCTACGAGCAGTACTTC.

This clonotype was seen repeatedly, ten times or more. The V and J genes are TRBV6-1 and TRBJ2-1; TRBD2 agrees at 8 bases. V lost 6 bases, J lost 8 bases, and 9 bases stayed unmatched. The CDR3 runs 14 residues. The V gene's germline CDR1 is MNHNS and CDR2 SASEGT. In DNA form, the CDR3 reads TGTGCCAGCAGGCCGGGGGGGCGATTCGATGAGCAGTTCTTC. This gives the protein CASRPGGRFDEQFF.

This clonotype appeared many times. This chain links TRBV7-9 with TRBJ1-2, with 7 bases aligning to TRBD1. The length of the CDR3 is 13 residues. J lost 4 bases, V lost 6 bases, and 5 bases had no gene match. Germline assignment: CDR1 SEHNR and CDR2 FQNEAQ (reference sequence). CDR3 sequence reads: CASSYRQGYGYTF. The CDR3 DNA reads TGTGCCAGCAGTTATAGACAGGGCTATGGCTACACCTTC.

This clonotype was seen at least ten times. This chain links TRBV27 with TRBJ2-5, with D perhaps TRBD2 (5 bases). The CDR3 has 17 residues. Trimming removed 5 bases from V and 1 base from J, with 20 bases in between. The germline V gene encodes CDR1 MNHEY and CDR2 SMNVEV (reference sequence). The CDR3 reads CASSAPLRGRGQETQYF. Written as DNA, the CDR3 is TGTGCCAGCAGTGCCCCCCTCCGAGGGAGAGGCCAAGAGACCCAGTACTTC.

This clonotype was observed many times. The J gene is TRBJ2-5, the V gene TRBV6-6; the match to TRBD1 covers 9 bases. This CDR3 is 21 amino acids long. The germline V gene encodes CDR1 MNHNY and CDR2 SVGAGI (reference sequence). J lost 5 bases, V lost 2 bases, and 24 bases had no gene match. CDR3 bases: TGTGCCAGCAGTTACCTTCCTTCCGGGACAGGGCGCTTATTGGGCAGGGAGACCCAGTACTTC. Its protein is CASSYLPSGTGRLLGRETQYF.

In its sample, this clonotype was seen many times. V and J are TRBV28 and TRBJ1-1; D gene uncertain. The CDR3 is made up of 13 amino acids. The germline CDR1 and CDR2 sequences are MDHEN and SYDVKM. V lost 4 bases and J lost 2, with 8 bases in between. CDR3 coding DNA: TGTGCCAGCAGTTACACCCTTAACACTGAAGCTTTCTTT. It codes for CASSYTLNTEAFF.

J is TRBJ2-3 and V is TRBV15; D remains ambiguous. Trimming shortened V by 4 bases and J by 5 bases, and 13 bases separated the two germline ends. Germline CDR1 reads LNHNV; CDR2 reads YYDKDF (reference sequence). The CDR3 has 14 amino acids. DNA of the CDR3: TGTGCCACCAGCATGAGGCAGATCCAAGATACGCAGTATTTT. Its translation is CATSMRQIQDTQYF.

In this sample, this clonotype turned up many times. The chain uses TRBV20-1 and TRBJ2-1; 8 positions match TRBD2. Germline assignment: CDR1 DFQATT and CDR2 SNEGSKA (reference sequence). The CDR3 extends over 17 amino acids. With 2 bases clipped from V and 7 bases from J, the junction kept 16 bases outside the gene matches. The CDR3 reads CSARPWSGGRRRNEQFF. The CDR3 DNA follows: TGCAGTGCTAGACCGTGGAGCGGGGGAAGGAGGAGGAATGAGCAGTTCTTC.

This clonotype was detected ten times or more. The chain uses TRBV28 and TRBJ1-2, with no clear D. V lost 6 bases and J 5 bases, leaving 13 bases between the germline ends. CDR3 length equals 13 residues. Per the germline V gene, CDR1 is MDHEN and CDR2 is SYDVKM. CDR3: CASSPPDKYGYTF. DNA for the CDR3: TGTGCCAGCAGCCCCCCCGATAAATATGGCTACACCTTC.

The genes are TRBV9 and TRBJ2-1; D remains unclear. Trimming cost V 5 bases and J 6 bases, with 6 bases left between them. The germline V gene has CDR1 SGDLS and CDR2 YYNGEE. The CDR3 has 11 amino acids. The CDR3 sequence is CASSRSNEQFF. The CDR3 DNA sequence: TGTGCCAGCAGTAGAAGCAATGAGCAGTTCTTC.

The chain recombines TRBV5-4 with TRBJ2-1; tentative D call: TRBD1 (6 bases). Germline CDR1 SGHNT, CDR2 YYREEE (reference sequence). The V gene lost 3 bases and the J gene lost 2 bases, with 12 bases spanning the gap. The CDR3 spans 15 residues. This CDR3 is CASSSQGVPYNEQFF. The CDR3 bases are TGTGCCAGCAGCTCACAGGGAGTACCCTACAATGAGCAGTTCTTC.

This sequence joins TRBV5-1 and TRBJ2-5; D not certain. V was pared by 3 bases and J by 5 bases, with 14 bases between. The CDR3 is 14 residues long. Germline V CDR1 and CDR2: SGHRS, YFSETQ. Written as DNA, the CDR3 is TGCGCCAGCAGCTCGTTGGGATTCCGGGAGACCCAGTACTTC. Protein product: CASSSLGFRETQYF.

This clonotype was picked up many times. The rearrangement joins TRBV19 to TRBJ1-1, with D maybe TRBD1 (6 bases). The germline V gene encodes CDR1 LNHDA and CDR2 SQIVND (reference sequence). There are 16 residues in the CDR3. V gave up 7 bases and J gave up 1 base, with 19 bases separating them. The CDR3 DNA follows: TGTGCCAGTACCCAGACAGGACAGTTCACGAACACTGAAGCTTTCTTT. It is translated as CASTQTGQFTNTEAFF. The variable domain in full, with the rest retrieved from reference TRBV19 and TRBJ1-1, is DGGITQSPKYLFRKEGQNVTLSCEQNLNHDAMYWYRQDPGQGLRLIYYSQIVNDFQKGDIAEGYSVSREKKESFPLTVTSAQKNPTAFYLCASTQTGQFTNTEAFFGQGTRLTVV.

The table lists this clonotype with many counts. The chain employs TRBV7-2 and TRBJ2-7; TRBD1 agrees at 7 bases. The CDR3 is 15 amino acids. With V trimmed by 6 bases and J by 0 bases, 8 bases remained unmatched. The germline V gene has CDR1 SGHTA and CDR2 FQGNSA. CDR3 coding DNA: TGTGCCAGCAGTCGTACAGGGGTGAGCTCCTACGAGCAGTACTTC. Translation: CASSRTGVSSYEQYF.